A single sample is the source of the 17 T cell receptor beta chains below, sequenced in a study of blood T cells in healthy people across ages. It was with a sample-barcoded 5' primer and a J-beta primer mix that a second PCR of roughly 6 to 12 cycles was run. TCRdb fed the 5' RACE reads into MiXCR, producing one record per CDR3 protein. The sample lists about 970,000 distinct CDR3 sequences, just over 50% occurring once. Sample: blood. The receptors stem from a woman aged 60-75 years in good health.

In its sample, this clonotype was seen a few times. In DNA, the CDR3 is TGTGCCAGCATACTTAGCGGTACCTACGAGCAGTACTTC. It translates to CASILSGTYEQYF. The chain has TRBV12-3 or TRBV12-4 and TRBJ2-7, with D perhaps matching TRBD2 (6 bases). The CDR3 covers 13 residues. V was pared by 7 bases and J by 2 bases, with 12 bases between.

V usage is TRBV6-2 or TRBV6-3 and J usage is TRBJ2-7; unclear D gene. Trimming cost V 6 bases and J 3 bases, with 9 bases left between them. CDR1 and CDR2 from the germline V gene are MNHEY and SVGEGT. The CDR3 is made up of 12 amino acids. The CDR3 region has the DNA TGTGCCAGCAGACCCAACCTCTACGAGCAGTACTTC. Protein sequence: CASRPNLYEQYF.

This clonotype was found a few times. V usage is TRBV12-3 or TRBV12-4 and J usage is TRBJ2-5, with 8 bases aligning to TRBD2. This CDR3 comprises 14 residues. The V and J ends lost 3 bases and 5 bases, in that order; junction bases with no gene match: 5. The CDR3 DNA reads TGTGCCAGCAGTTTCCGGGAGGGCTTGGAGACCCAGTACTTC. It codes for CASSFREGLETQYF.

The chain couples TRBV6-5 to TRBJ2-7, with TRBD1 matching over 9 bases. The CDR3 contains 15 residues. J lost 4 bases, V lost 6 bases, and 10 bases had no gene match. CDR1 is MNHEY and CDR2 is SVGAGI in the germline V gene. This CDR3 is CASRKTRDREYEQYF. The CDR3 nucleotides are TGTGCCAGCAGGAAAACCCGGGACAGGGAATACGAGCAGTACTTC.

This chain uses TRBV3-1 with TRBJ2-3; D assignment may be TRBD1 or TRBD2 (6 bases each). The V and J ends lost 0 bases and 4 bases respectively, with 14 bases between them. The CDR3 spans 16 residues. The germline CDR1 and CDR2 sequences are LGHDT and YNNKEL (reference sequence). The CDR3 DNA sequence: TGTGCCAGCAGCCAAGACCCCCCGGGGGCAGCAGATACGCAGTATTTT. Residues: CASSQDPPGAADTQYF.

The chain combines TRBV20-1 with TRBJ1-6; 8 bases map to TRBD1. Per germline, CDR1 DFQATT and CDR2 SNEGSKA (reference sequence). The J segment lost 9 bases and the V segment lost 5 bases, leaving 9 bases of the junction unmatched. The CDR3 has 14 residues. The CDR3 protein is CSAANDRGISPLHF. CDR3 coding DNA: TGCAGTGCTGCCAATGACAGGGGAATTTCACCCCTCCACTTT.

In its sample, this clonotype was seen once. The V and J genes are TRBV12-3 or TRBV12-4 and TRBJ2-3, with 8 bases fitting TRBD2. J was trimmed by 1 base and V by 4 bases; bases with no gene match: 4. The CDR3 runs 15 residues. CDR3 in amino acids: CASSSSGGRTDTQYF. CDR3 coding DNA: TGTGCCAGCAGTTCAAGCGGGGGCCGCACAGATACGCAGTATTTT.

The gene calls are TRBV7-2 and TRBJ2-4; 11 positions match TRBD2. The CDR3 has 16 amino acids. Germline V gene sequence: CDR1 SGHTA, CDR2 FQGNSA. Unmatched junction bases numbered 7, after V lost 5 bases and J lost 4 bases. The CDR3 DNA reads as TGTGCCAGCAGCACCAGACTAGCGGGACTTAAAAACATTCAGTACTTC. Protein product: CASSTRLAGLKNIQYF.

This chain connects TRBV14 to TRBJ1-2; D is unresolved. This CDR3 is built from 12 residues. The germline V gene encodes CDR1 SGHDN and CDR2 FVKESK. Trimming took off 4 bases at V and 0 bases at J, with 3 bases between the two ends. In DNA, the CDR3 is TGTGCCAGCAGCCCTACTAACTATGGCTACACCTTC. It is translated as CASSPTNYGYTF.

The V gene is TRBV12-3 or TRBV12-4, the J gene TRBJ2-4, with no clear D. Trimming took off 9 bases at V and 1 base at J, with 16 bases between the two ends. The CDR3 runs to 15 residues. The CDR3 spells CASSRTESAKNIQYF. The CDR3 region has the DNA TGTGCCAGTAGTCGAACAGAGTCCGCCAAAAACATTCAGTACTTC.

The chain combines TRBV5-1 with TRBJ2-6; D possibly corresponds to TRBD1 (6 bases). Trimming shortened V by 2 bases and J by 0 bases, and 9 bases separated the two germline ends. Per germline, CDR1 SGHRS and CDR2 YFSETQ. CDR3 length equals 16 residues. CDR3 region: CASSLQGSSGANVLTF. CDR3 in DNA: TGCGCCAGCAGCTTACAGGGTTCCTCTGGGGCCAACGTCCTGACTTTC.

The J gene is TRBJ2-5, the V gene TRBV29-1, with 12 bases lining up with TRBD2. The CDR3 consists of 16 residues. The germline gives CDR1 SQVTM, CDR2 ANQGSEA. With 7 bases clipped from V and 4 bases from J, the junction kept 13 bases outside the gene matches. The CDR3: CSADSSGTSGRETQYF. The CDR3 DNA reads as TGCAGCGCCGACTCCTCAGGGACTAGCGGGCGAGAGACCCAGTACTTC. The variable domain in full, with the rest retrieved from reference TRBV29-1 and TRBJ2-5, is SAVISQKPSRDICQRGTSLTIQCQVDSQVTMMFWYRQQPGQSLTLIATANQGSEATYESGFVIDKFPISRPNLTFSTLTVSNMSPEDSSIYLCSADSSGTSGRETQYFGPGTRLLVL.

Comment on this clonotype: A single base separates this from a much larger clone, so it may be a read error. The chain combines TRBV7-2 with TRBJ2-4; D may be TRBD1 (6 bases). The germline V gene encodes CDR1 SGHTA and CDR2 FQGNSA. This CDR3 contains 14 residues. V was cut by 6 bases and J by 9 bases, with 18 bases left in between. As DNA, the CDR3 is TGTGCCAGCAGGCACCGGGACACGCCTGGCATTCAGTACTTC. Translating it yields CASRHRDTPGIQYF. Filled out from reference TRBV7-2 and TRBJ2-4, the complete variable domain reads GAGVSQSPSNKVTEKGKDVELRCDPISGHTALYWYRQSLGQGLEFLIYFQGNSAPDKSGLPSDRFSAERTGGSVSTLTIQRTQQEDSAVYLCASRHRDTPGIQYFGAGTRLSVL.

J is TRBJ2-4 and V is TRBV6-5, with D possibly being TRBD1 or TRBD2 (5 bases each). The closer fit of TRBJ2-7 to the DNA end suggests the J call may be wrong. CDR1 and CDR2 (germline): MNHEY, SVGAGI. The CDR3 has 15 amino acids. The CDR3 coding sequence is TGTGCCAGCAGTCCGGGACCGGGACCAACCTACGAGCAGTACTTC. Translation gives CASSPGPGPTYEQYF.

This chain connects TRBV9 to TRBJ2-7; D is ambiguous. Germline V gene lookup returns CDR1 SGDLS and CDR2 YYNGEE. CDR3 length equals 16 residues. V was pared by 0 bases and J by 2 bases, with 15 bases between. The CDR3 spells CASSVGVRTTTYEQYF. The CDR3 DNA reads TGTGCCAGCAGCGTAGGTGTCAGAACTACAACCTACGAGCAGTACTTC.

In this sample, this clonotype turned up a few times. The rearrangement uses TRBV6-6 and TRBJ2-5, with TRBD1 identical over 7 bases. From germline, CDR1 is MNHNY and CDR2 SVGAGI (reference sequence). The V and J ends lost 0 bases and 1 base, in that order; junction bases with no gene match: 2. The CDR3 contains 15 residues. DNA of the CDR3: TGTGCCAGCAGTTACTCGACAGGGACCCAAGAGACCCAGTACTTC. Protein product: CASSYSTGTQETQYF.

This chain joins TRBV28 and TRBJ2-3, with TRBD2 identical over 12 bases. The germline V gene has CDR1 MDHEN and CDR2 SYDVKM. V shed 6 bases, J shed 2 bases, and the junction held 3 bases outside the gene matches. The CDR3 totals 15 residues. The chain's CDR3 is CASRRTSGNTDTQYF. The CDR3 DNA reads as TGTGCCAGCAGGCGGACTAGCGGGAACACAGATACGCAGTATTTT.